Following are 30 T cell receptor beta chains from one sample sequenced in a study of monozygotic twins with inflammatory bowel disease. One entry per CDR3 protein, without DNA, is what TCRdb gives after re-calling the 5' RACE reads. This repertoire includes approximately 120,000 distinct CDR3 sequences. The sequenced sample consisted of blood. Source of these receptors: a human donor with ulcerative colitis or Crohn's disease, or a healthy co-twin of an affected twin (not recorded which).

The chain recombines TRBV20-1 with TRBJ2-5; TCRdb's D call of TRBD1 is untestable without DNA. CDR3 length equals 13 residues. CDR1 is DFQATT and CDR2 is SNEGSKA in the germline V gene (reference sequence). CDR3 sequence reads: CSAPSTGAETQYF.

The chain couples TRBV29-1 to TRBJ2-5; TCRdb's D gene call, TRBD1, goes unchecked for lack of DNA. Germline lookup yields CDR1 SQVTM and CDR2 ANQGSEA. The length of the CDR3 is 13 residues. The chain's CDR3 is CSVEDGGVETQYF. Drawing the rest from reference TRBV29-1 and TRBJ2-5, the complete variable domain is SAVISQKPSRDICQRGTSLTIQCQVDSQVTMMFWYRQQPGQSLTLIATANQGSEATYESGFVIDKFPISRPNLTFSTLTVSNMSPEDSSIYLCSVEDGGVETQYFGPGTRLLVL.

The chain links TRBV29-1 to TRBJ2-3; the D call of TRBD1 rests on TCRdb alone, since no DNA is present to check it. The CDR3 spans 12 residues. Germline CDR1 SQVTM, CDR2 ANQGSEA. The CDR3 here is CSVVQGIDTQYF.

The genes are TRBV20-1 and TRBJ2-7; without DNA, the TCRdb call of TRBD1 cannot be checked. The CDR3 has 13 residues. CDR1 is DFQATT and CDR2 is SNEGSKA in the germline V gene (reference sequence). Here the CDR3 reads CSASKVRGSEQYF.

The chain carries TRBV20-1 and TRBJ2-7; TCRdb gives TRBD1 as the D gene, but with no DNA this cannot be confirmed. From germline, CDR1 is DFQATT and CDR2 SNEGSKA (reference sequence). The CDR3 sequence is 16 residues long. Here the CDR3 reads CSARGTPGQGAYEQYF.

The chain carries TRBV21-1 and TRBJ1-4; TCRdb gives TRBD1 as the D gene, but with no DNA this cannot be confirmed. TRBV21-1 corresponds to a pseudogene. The CDR3 is 15 residues long. CDR3 sequence: CASSKVRTGPEKLFF.

The chain uses TRBV28 and TRBJ2-2. In germline, CDR1 is MDHEN, CDR2 SYDVKM. The CDR3 contains 13 residues. The CDR3 sequence is CASSFGSTGELFF.

The CDR3 loop reads CATQRGTGDTEAFF. The chain is built from TRBV15 and TRBJ1-1; the TCRdb D gene call, TRBD1, has no DNA to confirm it. The CDR3 contains 14 residues. The germline gives CDR1 LNHNV, CDR2 YYDKDF (reference sequence).

The V call is TRBV7-9, the J call TRBJ2-3; TCRdb's assignment of TRBD2 cannot be checked, as there is no DNA. The CDR3 runs to 17 residues. The germline V gene has CDR1 SEHNR and CDR2 FQNEAQ (reference sequence). CDR3 sequence: CASSLGSAGVRSDTQYF.

V and J are TRBV18 and TRBJ2-7; TCRdb's assignment of TRBD2 cannot be checked, as there is no DNA. Germline loops: CDR1 KGHSH, CDR2 LQKENI. The CDR3 is made up of 15 amino acids. The CDR3 sequence is CASSPQSGSGNEQYF.

The chain uses TRBV20-1 and TRBJ2-7. The CDR3 loop spans 13 amino acids. Germline-derived CDR1 and CDR2 are DFQATT and SNEGSKA (reference sequence). CDR3 amino acids: CSASPYYSYEQYF.

The rearrangement uses TRBV28 and TRBJ2-3; TCRdb's D gene call, TRBD1, goes unchecked for lack of DNA. The CDR3 runs to 14 residues. Germline-derived CDR1 and CDR2 are MDHEN and SYDVKM. The CDR3: CASSPAPGGRTQYF.

The V call is TRBV19, the J call TRBJ2-2; TCRdb selects TRBD2, and the lack of DNA leaves this call unchecked. The CDR3 is 15 amino acids. Germline CDR1 is LNHDA and CDR2 is SQIVND (reference sequence). This CDR3 is CATKSAGGGGGELFF.

This rearrangement joins TRBV5-1 to TRBJ1-1; TCRdb selects TRBD1, and the lack of DNA leaves this call unchecked. Looked up from germline, CDR1 is SGHRS and CDR2 is YFSETQ. The CDR3 sequence is 17 residues long. CDR3 loop: CASSLRDTRAQGTEAFF. The whole variable domain, remainder taken from reference TRBV5-1 and TRBJ1-1, is KAGVTQTPRYLIKTRGQQVTLSCSPISGHRSVSWYQQTPGQGLQFLFEYFSETQRNKGNFPGRFSGRQFSNSRSEMNVSTLELGDSALYLCASSLRDTRAQGTEAFFGQGTRLTVV.

The J gene is TRBJ2-3, the V gene TRBV30; TCRdb's assignment of TRBD2 cannot be checked, as there is no DNA. Germline CDR1 reads GTSNPN; CDR2 reads SVGIG (reference sequence). CDR3 length equals 15 residues. The CDR3 loop is CAWSEGLAGGDTQYF.

The V and J genes are TRBV3-1 and TRBJ1-2; without DNA, the TCRdb call of TRBD1 cannot be checked. The CDR3 runs 19 residues. From germline, CDR1 is LGHDT and CDR2 YNNKEL (reference sequence). CDR3 residues: CASSQDPKGVGGIGYGYTF.

V gene TRBV6-6 combines with J gene TRBJ2-7. Germline assignment: CDR1 MNHNY and CDR2 SVGAGI (reference sequence). CDR3 length equals 12 residues. CDR3: CASSLAEYEQYF.

CDR3 amino acids: CASSPGQGVSPLHF. The chain uses TRBV4-1 and TRBJ1-6; TCRdb calls TRBD1, which cannot be checked without DNA. The V gene's germline CDR1 is MGHRA and CDR2 YSYEKL. The CDR3 is 14 residues long.

The rearrangement uses TRBV5-6 and TRBJ2-5. The CDR3 has 13 amino acids. Germline CDR1 reads SGHDT; CDR2 reads YYEEEE. CDR3 residues: CASSLVFSETQYF.

The genes are TRBV7-9 and TRBJ1-1; as DNA is missing, the TRBD1 call by TCRdb cannot be tested. Germline CDR1 is SEHNR and CDR2 is FQNEAQ (reference sequence). The CDR3 totals 14 residues. This chain's CDR3 is CASSLVTGVAEAFF.

The chain uses TRBV18 and TRBJ1-3. The CDR3 spans 15 residues. Germline-derived CDR1 and CDR2 are KGHSH and LQKENI. The CDR3 is CASSSGGGTENTIYF. Complete variable domain (other parts from reference TRBV18 and TRBJ1-3): NAGVMQNPRHLVRRRGQEARLRCSPMKGHSHVYWYRQLPEEGLKFMVYLQKENIIDESGMPKERFSAEFPKEGPSILRIQQVVRGDSAAYFCASSSGGGTENTIYFGEGSWLTVV.

The chain couples TRBV12-3 or TRBV12-4 to TRBJ2-1; the TCRdb D gene call, TRBD2, has no DNA to confirm it. This CDR3 region has 15 residues. The CDR3 sequence is CASSGTSGGYNEQFF.

The chain carries TRBV11-3 and TRBJ1-1. The germline CDR1 and CDR2 sequences are SGHNT and YENEEA. CDR3 length equals 13 residues. CDR3 in amino acids: CASSLFPNTEAFF.

The genes are TRBV5-8 and TRBJ1-1. The CDR3 contains 14 residues. Germline CDR1 SGHTS, CDR2 YDEGEE. The CDR3 sequence: CASSLAQQRIEAFF. Variable domain in full (rest from reference TRBV5-8 and TRBJ1-1): EAGVTQSPTHLIKTRGQQATLRCSPISGHTSVYWYQQALGLGLQFLLWYDEGEERNRGNFPPRFSGRQFPNYSSELNVNALELEDSALYLCASSLAQQRIEAFFGQGTRLTVV.

The chain couples TRBV2 to TRBJ1-5. CDR1 is SNHLY, CDR2 FYNNEI, per germline. The CDR3 extends over 13 amino acids. The CDR3 reads CASIGNSNQPQHF. The full variable domain, with the rest looked up from reference TRBV2 and TRBJ1-5, is EPEVTQTPSHQVTQMGQEVILRCVPISNHLYFYWYRQILGQKVEFLVSFYNNEISEKSEIFDDQFSVERPDGSNFTLKIRSTKLEDSAMYFCASIGNSNQPQHFGDGTRLSIL.

The CDR3 sequence: CSAIGLSLPETQYF. The J gene is TRBJ2-5, the V gene TRBV20-1; the D call from TCRdb, TRBD2, cannot be confirmed without DNA. Germline V gene lookup returns CDR1 DFQATT and CDR2 SNEGSKA (reference sequence). This CDR3 contains 14 residues.

The V call is TRBV7-8, the J call TRBJ2-1; checking the TCRdb D call of TRBD1 is not possible without DNA. Germline V gives CDR1 SGHVS, CDR2 FQNEAQ. CDR3 length equals 16 residues. The CDR3 loop is CASRYEPGQAHNEQFF. The whole variable domain, remainder taken from reference TRBV7-8 and TRBJ2-1, is GAGVSQSPRYKVAKRGQDVALRCDPISGHVSLFWYQQALGQGPEFLTYFQNEAQLDKSGLPSDRFFAERPEGSVSTLKIQRTQQEDSAVYLCASRYEPGQAHNEQFFGPGTRLTVL.

V gene TRBV4-1 combines with J gene TRBJ1-3. The CDR3 has 15 residues. Germline V gene lookup returns CDR1 MGHRA and CDR2 YSYEKL. CDR3 in amino acids: CASSQEGRERNTIYF.

The gene calls are TRBV5-4 and TRBJ1-1; TCRdb selects TRBD1, and the lack of DNA leaves this call unchecked. CDR3 length equals 13 residues. Germline CDR1 reads SGHNT; CDR2 reads YYREEE (reference sequence). CDR3: CASSLGGTGEAFF.

The chain uses TRBV5-1 and TRBJ2-7. Germline lookup yields CDR1 SGHRS and CDR2 YFSETQ. The CDR3 has 15 amino acids. The CDR3 loop reads CASSLDGGSSYEQYF.